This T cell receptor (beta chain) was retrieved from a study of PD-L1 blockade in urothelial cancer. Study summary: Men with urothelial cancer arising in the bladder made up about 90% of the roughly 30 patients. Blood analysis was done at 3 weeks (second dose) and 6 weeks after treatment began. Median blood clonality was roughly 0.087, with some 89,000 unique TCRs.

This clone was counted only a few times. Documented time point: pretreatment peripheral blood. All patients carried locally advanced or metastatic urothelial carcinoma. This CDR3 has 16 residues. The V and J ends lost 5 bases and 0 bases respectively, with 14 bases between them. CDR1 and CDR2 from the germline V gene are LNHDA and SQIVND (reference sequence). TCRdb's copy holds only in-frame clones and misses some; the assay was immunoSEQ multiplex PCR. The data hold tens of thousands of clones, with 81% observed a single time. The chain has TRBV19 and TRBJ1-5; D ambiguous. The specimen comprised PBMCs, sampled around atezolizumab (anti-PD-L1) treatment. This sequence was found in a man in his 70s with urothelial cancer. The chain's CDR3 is CASSPRGGYSNQPQHF. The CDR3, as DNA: TGTGCCAGTAGTCCCCGTGGAGGTTATAGCAATCAGCCCCAGCATTTT.